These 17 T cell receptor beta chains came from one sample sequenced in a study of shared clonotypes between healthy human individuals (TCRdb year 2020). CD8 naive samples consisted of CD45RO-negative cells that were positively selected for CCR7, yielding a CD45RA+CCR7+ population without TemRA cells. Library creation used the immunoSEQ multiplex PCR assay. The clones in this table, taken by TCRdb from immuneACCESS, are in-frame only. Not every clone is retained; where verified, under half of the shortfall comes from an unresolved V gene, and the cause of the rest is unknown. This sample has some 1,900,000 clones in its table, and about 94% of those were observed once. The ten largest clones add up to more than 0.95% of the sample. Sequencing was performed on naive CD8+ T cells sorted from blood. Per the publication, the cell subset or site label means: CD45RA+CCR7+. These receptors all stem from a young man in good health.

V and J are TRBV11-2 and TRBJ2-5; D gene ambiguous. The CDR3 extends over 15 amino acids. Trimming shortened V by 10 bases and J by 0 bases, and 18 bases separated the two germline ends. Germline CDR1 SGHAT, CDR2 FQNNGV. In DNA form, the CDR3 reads TGTGCCACCACCTTTGATCGGGCCTACCAAGAGACCCAGTACTTC. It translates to CATTFDRAYQETQYF.

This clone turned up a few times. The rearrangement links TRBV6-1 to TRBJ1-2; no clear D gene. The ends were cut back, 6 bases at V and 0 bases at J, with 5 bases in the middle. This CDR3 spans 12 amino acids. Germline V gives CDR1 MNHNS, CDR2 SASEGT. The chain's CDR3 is CASRASNYGYTF. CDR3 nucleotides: TGTGCCAGCAGGGCCTCTAACTATGGCTACACCTTC.

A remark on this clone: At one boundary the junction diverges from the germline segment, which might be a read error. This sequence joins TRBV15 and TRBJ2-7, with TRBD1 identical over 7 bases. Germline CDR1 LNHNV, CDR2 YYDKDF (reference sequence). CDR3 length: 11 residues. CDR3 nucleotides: TGTGCCACCAGCACCCGGGACAGATTCGACTTC. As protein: CATSTRDRFDF.

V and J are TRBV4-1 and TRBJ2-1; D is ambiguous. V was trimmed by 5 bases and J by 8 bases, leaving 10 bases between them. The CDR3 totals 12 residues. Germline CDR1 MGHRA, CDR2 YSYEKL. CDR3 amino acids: CASSEVGDEQFF. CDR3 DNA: TGCGCCAGCAGCGAGGTTGGCGATGAGCAGTTCTTC.

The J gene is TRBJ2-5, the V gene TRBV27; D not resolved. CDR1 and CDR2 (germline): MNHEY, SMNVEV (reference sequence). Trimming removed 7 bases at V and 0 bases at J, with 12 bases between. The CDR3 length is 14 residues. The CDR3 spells CASKQRPYQETQYF. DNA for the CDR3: TGTGCCAGCAAACAGCGACCCTACCAAGAGACCCAGTACTTC.

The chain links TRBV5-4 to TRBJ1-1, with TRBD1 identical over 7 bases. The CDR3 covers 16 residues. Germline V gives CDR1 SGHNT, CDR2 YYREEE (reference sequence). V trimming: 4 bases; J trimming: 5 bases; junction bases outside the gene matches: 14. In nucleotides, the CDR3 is TGTGCCAGCAGCGGCCAACGACAGGGAAGTGGGACTGAAGCTTTCTTT. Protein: CASSGQRQGSGTEAFF.

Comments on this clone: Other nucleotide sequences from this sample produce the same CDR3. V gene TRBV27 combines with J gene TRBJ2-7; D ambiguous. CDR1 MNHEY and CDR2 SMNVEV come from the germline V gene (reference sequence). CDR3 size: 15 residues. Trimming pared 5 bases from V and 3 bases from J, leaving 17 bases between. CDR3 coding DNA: TGTGCCAGCAGTCCATCCCCCCGTGGAGACTACGAGCAGTACTTC. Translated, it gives CASSPSPRGDYEQYF.

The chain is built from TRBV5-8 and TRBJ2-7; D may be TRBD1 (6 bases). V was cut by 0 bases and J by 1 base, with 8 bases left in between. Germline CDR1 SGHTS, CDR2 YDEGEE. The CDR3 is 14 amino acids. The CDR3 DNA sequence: TGTGCCAGCAGCTTGGTAGGGACATCCTACGAGCAGTACTTC. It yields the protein CASSLVGTSYEQYF.

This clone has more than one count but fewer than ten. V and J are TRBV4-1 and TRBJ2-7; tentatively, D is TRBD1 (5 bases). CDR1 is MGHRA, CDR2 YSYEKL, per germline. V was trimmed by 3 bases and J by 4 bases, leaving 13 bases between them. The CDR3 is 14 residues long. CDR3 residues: CASSQRSRAYEQYF. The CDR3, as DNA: TGCGCCAGCAGCCAGCGGAGCAGGGCGTACGAGCAGTACTTC.

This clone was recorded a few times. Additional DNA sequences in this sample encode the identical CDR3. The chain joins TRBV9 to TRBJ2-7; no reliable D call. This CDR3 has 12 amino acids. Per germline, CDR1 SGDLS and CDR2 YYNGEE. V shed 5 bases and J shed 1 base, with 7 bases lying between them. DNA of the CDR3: TGTGCCAGCAGTGCAAATTCCTACGAGCAGTACTTC. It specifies CASSANSYEQYF.

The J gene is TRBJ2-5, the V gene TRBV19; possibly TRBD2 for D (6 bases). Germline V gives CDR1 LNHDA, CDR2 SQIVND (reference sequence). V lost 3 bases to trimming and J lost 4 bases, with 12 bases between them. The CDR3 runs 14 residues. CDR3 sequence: CASSIREFRETQYF. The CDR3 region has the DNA TGTGCCAGTAGTATCCGGGAGTTTAGAGAGACCCAGTACTTC.

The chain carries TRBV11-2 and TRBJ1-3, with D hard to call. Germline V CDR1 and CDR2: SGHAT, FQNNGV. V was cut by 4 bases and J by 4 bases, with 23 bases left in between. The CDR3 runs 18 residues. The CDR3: CASSYLSGPGSPGNTIYF. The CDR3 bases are TGTGCCAGCAGCTACCTCTCCGGGCCCGGGAGCCCCGGAAACACCATATATTTT.

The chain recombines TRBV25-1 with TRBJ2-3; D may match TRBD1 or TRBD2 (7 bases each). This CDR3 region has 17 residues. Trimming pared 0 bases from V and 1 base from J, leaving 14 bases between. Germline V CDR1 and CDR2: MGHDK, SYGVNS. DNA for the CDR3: TGTGCCAGCAGTGAATATAGGGCAGGGGGGGGCACAGATACGCAGTATTTT. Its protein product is CASSEYRAGGGTDTQYF.

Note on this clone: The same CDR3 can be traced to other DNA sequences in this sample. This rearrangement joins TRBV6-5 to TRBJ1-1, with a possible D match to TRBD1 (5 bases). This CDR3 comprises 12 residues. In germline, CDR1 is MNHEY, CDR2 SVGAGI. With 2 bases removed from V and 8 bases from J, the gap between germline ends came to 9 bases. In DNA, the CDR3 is TGTGCCAGCAGTTACACCGGGGCCGAAGCTTTCTTT. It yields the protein CASSYTGAEAFF.

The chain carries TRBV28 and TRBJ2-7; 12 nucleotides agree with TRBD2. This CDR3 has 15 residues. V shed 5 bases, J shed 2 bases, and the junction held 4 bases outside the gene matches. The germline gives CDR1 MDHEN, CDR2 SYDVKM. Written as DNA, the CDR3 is TGTGCCAGCAGTATTGGACTAGCGGGGACCTACGAGCAGTACTTC. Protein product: CASSIGLAGTYEQYF.

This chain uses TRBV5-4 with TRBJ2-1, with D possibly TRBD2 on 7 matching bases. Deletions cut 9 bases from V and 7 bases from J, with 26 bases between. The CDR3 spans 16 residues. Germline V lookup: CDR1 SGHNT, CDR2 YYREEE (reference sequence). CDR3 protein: CAIPRGGGQVGNEQFF. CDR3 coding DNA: TGTGCCATCCCGAGAGGGGGGGGGCAGGTAGGGAATGAGCAGTTCTTC. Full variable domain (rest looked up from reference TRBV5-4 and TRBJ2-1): ETGVTQSPTHLIKTRGQQVTLRCSSQSGHNTVSWYQQALGQGPQFIFQYYREEENGRGNFPPRFSGLQFPNYSSELNVNALELDDSALYLCAIPRGGGQVGNEQFFGPGTRLTVL.

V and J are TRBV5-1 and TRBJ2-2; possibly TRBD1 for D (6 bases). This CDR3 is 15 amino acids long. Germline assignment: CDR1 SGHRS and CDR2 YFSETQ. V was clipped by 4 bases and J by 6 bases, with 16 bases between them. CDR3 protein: CASSALGQTAGELFF. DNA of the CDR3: TGCGCCAGCAGCGCCTTAGGACAGACGGCCGGGGAGCTGTTTTTT.